This T cell receptor (beta chain) was recorded in a study of blood T cell repertoires in COVID-19. The CDR3 has 12 amino acids. Germline V gene lookup returns CDR1 SNHLY and CDR2 FYNNEI. V dropped 3 bases and J dropped 7 bases, with 9 bases sitting between them. Data came from immunoSEQ multiplex PCR; TCRdb stores just in-frame clones and leaves some out. The sample carries some 150,000 clones, around 80% recorded once. This clone was seen just once. Specimen: peripheral blood. This sequence joins TRBV2 and TRBJ1-2; a possible D gene is TRBD1 (5 bases). This clonotype originated in a human donor in a cohort sampled during active COVID-19. The CDR3 DNA reads TGTGCCAGCAGTGAGGGGAGGGGTGGCTACACCTTC. It yields the protein CASSEGRGGYTF.